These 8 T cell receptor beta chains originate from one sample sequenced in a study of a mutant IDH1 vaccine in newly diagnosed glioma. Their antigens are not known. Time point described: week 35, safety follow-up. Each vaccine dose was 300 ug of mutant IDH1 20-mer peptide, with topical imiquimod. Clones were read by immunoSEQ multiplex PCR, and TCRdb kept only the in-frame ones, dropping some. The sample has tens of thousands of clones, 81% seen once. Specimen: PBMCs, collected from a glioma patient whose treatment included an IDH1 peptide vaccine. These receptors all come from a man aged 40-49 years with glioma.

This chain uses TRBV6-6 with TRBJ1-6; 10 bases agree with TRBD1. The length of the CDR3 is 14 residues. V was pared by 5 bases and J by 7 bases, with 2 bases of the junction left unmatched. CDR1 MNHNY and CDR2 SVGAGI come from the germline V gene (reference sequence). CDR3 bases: TGTGCCAGCAGTCAGGGACAGGGGAATTCACCCCTCCACTTT. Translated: CASSQGQGNSPLHF.

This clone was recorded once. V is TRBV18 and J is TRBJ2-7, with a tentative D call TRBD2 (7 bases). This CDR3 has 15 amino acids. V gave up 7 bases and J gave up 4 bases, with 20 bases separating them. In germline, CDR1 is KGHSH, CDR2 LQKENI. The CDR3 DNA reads TGTGCCAGCTTCCATCGGGGGGCGGGAATTTACGAGCAGTACTTC. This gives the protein CASFHRGAGIYEQYF.

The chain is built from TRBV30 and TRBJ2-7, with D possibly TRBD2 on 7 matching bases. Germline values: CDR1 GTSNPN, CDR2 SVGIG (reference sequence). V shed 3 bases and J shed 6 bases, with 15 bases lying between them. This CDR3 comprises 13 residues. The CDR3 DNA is TGTGCCTGGAGGAAGGCGGGGGCGGCCGAGCAGTACTTC. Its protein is CAWRKAGAAEQYF.

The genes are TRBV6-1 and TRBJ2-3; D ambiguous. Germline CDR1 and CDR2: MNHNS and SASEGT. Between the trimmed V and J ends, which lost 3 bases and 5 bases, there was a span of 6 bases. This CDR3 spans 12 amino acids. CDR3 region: CASSDTIDTQYF. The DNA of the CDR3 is TGTGCCAGCAGTGACACTATAGATACGCAGTATTTT.

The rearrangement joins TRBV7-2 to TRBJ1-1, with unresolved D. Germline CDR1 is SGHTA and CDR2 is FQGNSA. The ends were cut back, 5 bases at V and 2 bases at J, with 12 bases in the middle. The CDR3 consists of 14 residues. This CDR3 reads CASSLISDNTEAFF. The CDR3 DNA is TGTGCCAGCAGCCTTATAAGCGACAACACTGAAGCTTTCTTT.

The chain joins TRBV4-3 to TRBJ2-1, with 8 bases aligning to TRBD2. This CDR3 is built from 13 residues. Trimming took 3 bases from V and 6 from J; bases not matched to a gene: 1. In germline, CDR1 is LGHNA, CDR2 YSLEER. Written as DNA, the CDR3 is TGCGCCAGCAGCCATGGGACTAGCAATGAGCAGTTCTTC. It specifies CASSHGTSNEQFF.

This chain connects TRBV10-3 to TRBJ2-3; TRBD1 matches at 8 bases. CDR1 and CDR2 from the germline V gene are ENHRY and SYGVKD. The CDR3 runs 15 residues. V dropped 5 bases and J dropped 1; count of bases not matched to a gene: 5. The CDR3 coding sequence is TGTGCCATCAGTCGCACAGGGGGTGGCACAGATACGCAGTATTTT. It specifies CAISRTGGGTDTQYF.

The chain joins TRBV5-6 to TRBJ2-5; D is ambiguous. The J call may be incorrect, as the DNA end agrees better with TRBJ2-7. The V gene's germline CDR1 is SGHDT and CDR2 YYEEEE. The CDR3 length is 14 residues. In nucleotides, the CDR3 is TGTGCCAGCAGCTTGGCCGGCATCCCCGGCGAGCAGTACTTC. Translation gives CASSLAGIPGEQYF.